The rows below give T cell receptor beta chains drawn from one sample of a study of regulatory T cells in long-lasting Graves disease. TCRdb re-analysed the multiplex PCR reads in MiXCR, keeping a single row per CDR3 protein. In the table there are roughly 520,000 distinct CDR3 sequences, more than 10% of which are singletons. In addition, the sample was reused for a study of T cells in Graves' hyperthyroidism and ophthalmopathy.

The sequencing used peripheral blood mononuclear cells (PBMCs), collected at new diagnosis, from a patient treated with antithyroid drugs. The receptors were sampled from a woman aged 30 to 39 with Graves disease. CDR3s include the opening cysteine and the closing phenylalanine or tryptophan. A D gene is named only where the DNA matches it firmly. The size of a clone is reported for some rows only, either as once, few or many, or as a class for expanded clones.

J gene: TRBJ2-1
clone size: many
D gene: TRBD1
V gene: TRBV12-3/TRBV12-4
CDR3 DNA: TGTGCCAGCAGCCCGGGACAGGGGGCCTACAATGAGCAGTTCTTC
CDR3 protein: CASSPGQGAYNEQFF

J gene: TRBJ2-3
clone size: many
D gene: -
V gene: TRBV5-1
CDR3 DNA: TGTGCCAGCAGTTTAGCCAGCGGGACAGATACGCAGTATTTT
CDR3 protein: CASSLASGTDTQYF

J gene: TRBJ1-1
clone size: many
D gene: -
V gene: TRBV4-1
CDR3 DNA: TGCGCCAGCAGCCAAGAGTCCAGGAACACTGAAGCTTTCTTT
CDR3 protein: CASSQESRNTEAFF

J gene: TRBJ1-6
clone size: -
D gene: TRBD1
V gene: TRBV20-1
CDR3 DNA: TGCAGTACATCAACCGGGACAGGGGGATCACCCCTCCACTTT
CDR3 protein: CSTSTGTGGSPLHF

J gene: TRBJ1-1
clone size: -
D gene: -
V gene: TRBV6-2/TRBV6-3
CDR3 DNA: TGTGCCAGCAGTCTACAAGGGACACGACACACTGAAGCTTTCTTT
CDR3 protein: CASSLQGTRHTEAFF

J gene: TRBJ1-4
clone size: -
D gene: -
V gene: TRBV7-2
CDR3 DNA: TGTGCCAGCAGCACGCAGGGTTGGGAAAAACTGTTTTTT
CDR3 protein: CASSTQGWEKLFF

J gene: TRBJ1-5
clone size: many
D gene: TRBD1
V gene: TRBV28
CDR3 DNA: TGTGCCAGCAGTTTCGTCGGGACAGCTCGTGATCAGCCCCAGCATTTT
CDR3 protein: CASSFVGTARDQPQHF

J gene: TRBJ2-1
clone size: few
D gene: -
V gene: TRBV4-3
CDR3 DNA: TGCGCCAGCAGCCAAGACAGCTACAATGAGCAGTTCTTC
CDR3 protein: CASSQDSYNEQFF

J gene: TRBJ2-1
clone size: many
D gene: -
V gene: TRBV2
CDR3 DNA: TGTGCCAGCACTGAGTTTTTATTGTACAATGAGCAGTTCTTC
CDR3 protein: CASTEFLLYNEQFF

J gene: TRBJ1-5
clone size: many
D gene: -
V gene: TRBV15
CDR3 DNA: TGTGCCACCAGCAGAGATGCGGTAGGATATCGGCCCCAGCATTTT
CDR3 protein: CATSRDAVGYRPQHF

J gene: TRBJ2-3
clone size: few
D gene: TRBD2
V gene: TRBV20-1
CDR3 DNA: TGCAGTGCTTACACCCTCGGGACTAGCGGCACAGATACGCAGTATTTT
CDR3 protein: CSAYTLGTSGTDTQYF

J gene: TRBJ2-7
clone size: many
D gene: -
V gene: TRBV2
CDR3 DNA: TGTGCCAGCAGGGCCGGGACACTCTACGAGCAGTACTTC
CDR3 protein: CASRAGTLYEQYF

J gene: TRBJ2-3
clone size: few
D gene: -
V gene: TRBV6-5
CDR3 DNA: TGTGCCAGCAGTTACTACCGCCCGGGCGGGAGCACAGATACGCAGTATTTT
CDR3 protein: CASSYYRPGGSTDTQYF

J gene: TRBJ1-2
clone size: few
D gene: -
V gene: TRBV29-1
CDR3 DNA: TGCAGCGTAGCCGGGACGGGGTTTTATGGCTACACCTTC
CDR3 protein: CSVAGTGFYGYTF

J gene: TRBJ2-7
clone size: many
D gene: -
V gene: TRBV20-1
CDR3 DNA: TGCAGTGCTAGTATGGCAGGGGCCTACGAGCAGTACTTC
CDR3 protein: CSASMAGAYEQYF

J gene: TRBJ1-6
clone size: many
D gene: -
V gene: TRBV11-2
CDR3 DNA: TGTGCCAGCAGCACAGACAGACAAAATTCACCCCTCCACTTT
CDR3 protein: CASSTDRQNSPLHF

J gene: TRBJ2-1
clone size: many
D gene: -
V gene: TRBV28
CDR3 DNA: TGTGCCAGCACCCCAATTTCGACAGTCAATGAGCAGTTCTTC
CDR3 protein: CASTPISTVNEQFF

J gene: TRBJ1-1
clone size: -
D gene: -
V gene: TRBV29-1
CDR3 DNA: TGCAGCGTTGAAAGAGGTTTAGGCACTGAAGCTTTCTTT
CDR3 protein: CSVERGLGTEAFF

J gene: TRBJ2-2
clone size: many
D gene: -
V gene: TRBV19
CDR3 DNA: TGTGCCAGTAGTATTGAAGGTGGGAGCCGCACCGGGGAGCTGTTTTTT
CDR3 protein: CASSIEGGSRTGELFF

J gene: TRBJ1-2
clone size: many
D gene: TRBD1
V gene: TRBV15
CDR3 DNA: TGTGCCACCAGCAGAGCCGGACAGGGAGGTTACACCTTC
CDR3 protein: CATSRAGQGGYTF

J gene: TRBJ1-2
clone size: many
D gene: -
V gene: TRBV6-1
CDR3 DNA: TGTGCCAGCAGTCCCGAGGGCCTATATGGCTACACCTTC
CDR3 protein: CASSPEGLYGYTF

J gene: TRBJ2-1
clone size: -
D gene: -
V gene: TRBV18
CDR3 DNA: TGTGCCAGCTCACGGGGGGACAGACCTGCGGAGCAGTTCTTC
CDR3 protein: CASSRGDRPAEQFF

J gene: TRBJ2-7
clone size: few
D gene: TRBD1
V gene: TRBV7-2
CDR3 DNA: TGTGCCAGCAGCGCATTAAGGGGACAGGGGGCCGGACCCTTCTCCTACGAGCAGTACTTC
CDR3 protein: CASSALRGQGAGPFSYEQYF

J gene: TRBJ1-2
clone size: many
D gene: TRBD1
V gene: TRBV7-9
CDR3 DNA: TGTGCCAGCAGCTCCACGGGGCAGGGGGTTTACTATGGCTACACCTTC
CDR3 protein: CASSSTGQGVYYGYTF

J gene: TRBJ2-5
clone size: -
D gene: TRBD1
V gene: TRBV6-5
CDR3 DNA: TGTGCCAGCAGTTCCTCCGGGACAGGGGCTCAAGAGACCCAGTACTTC
CDR3 protein: CASSSSGTGAQETQYF

J gene: TRBJ2-7
clone size: many
D gene: TRBD1
V gene: TRBV29-1
CDR3 DNA: TGCAGCGTGTCCGGGACAGCCACCTACGAGCAGTACTTC
CDR3 protein: CSVSGTATYEQYF

J gene: TRBJ2-1
clone size: many
D gene: -
V gene: TRBV7-8
CDR3 DNA: TGTGCCAGCCTCGGTATCGTCAATGAGCAGTTCTTC
CDR3 protein: CASLGIVNEQFF

J gene: TRBJ1-1
clone size: -
D gene: -
V gene: TRBV11-3
CDR3 DNA: TGTGCCAGCAGCTTATCGACAGGCCATAAGAACACTGAAGCTTTCTTT
CDR3 protein: CASSLSTGHKNTEAFF

J gene: TRBJ2-1
clone size: few
D gene: TRBD2
V gene: TRBV20-1
CDR3 DNA: TGCAGTGCTAGAGTCTTCCGGACTAGCGGCTACAATGAGCAGTTCTTC
CDR3 protein: CSARVFRTSGYNEQFF

J gene: TRBJ1-1
clone size: many
D gene: -
V gene: TRBV6-1
CDR3 DNA: TGTGCCAGCATGGTACAGGGGAACACTGAAGCTTTCTTT
CDR3 protein: CASMVQGNTEAFF

J gene: TRBJ2-7
clone size: many
D gene: -
V gene: TRBV19
CDR3 DNA: TGTGCCAGTAGTCTACTGGGGAGGACCTACGAGCAGTACTTC
CDR3 protein: CASSLLGRTYEQYF

J gene: TRBJ2-3
clone size: many
D gene: TRBD2
V gene: TRBV27
CDR3 DNA: TGTGCCAGCAGTCCCCGGACTAGCGGGAGCAGTGTACGCACAGATACGCAGTATTTT
CDR3 protein: CASSPRTSGSSVRTDTQYF

J gene: TRBJ1-6
clone size: -
D gene: TRBD1
V gene: TRBV20-1
CDR3 DNA: TGCAGTGCTACTACAGACGGGACAGGTTATAATTCACCCCTCCACTTT
CDR3 protein: CSATTDGTGYNSPLHF

J gene: TRBJ2-7
clone size: many
D gene: TRBD2
V gene: TRBV30
CDR3 DNA: TGTGCCTGGAGTGCACCGGGGGGAGAGCAGTACTTC
CDR3 protein: CAWSAPGGEQYF

J gene: TRBJ2-1
clone size: few
D gene: -
V gene: TRBV9
CDR3 DNA: TGTGCCAGCAGCGTCGGCGGGATCTCCTACAATGAGCAGTTCTTC
CDR3 protein: CASSVGGISYNEQFF

J gene: TRBJ1-5
clone size: -
D gene: -
V gene: TRBV7-2
CDR3 DNA: TGTGCCAGCAGTAATCGGGGGGGCAGGGGCAATAGCAATCAGCCCCAGCATTTT
CDR3 protein: CASSNRGGRGNSNQPQHF

J gene: TRBJ2-2
clone size: -
D gene: -
V gene: TRBV24-1
CDR3 DNA: TGTGCCACCAGTGATTTGAGCAGGGATACCGGGGAGCTGTTTTTT
CDR3 protein: CATSDLSRDTGELFF

J gene: TRBJ2-1
clone size: many
D gene: -
V gene: TRBV19
CDR3 DNA: TGTGCCAGTAGTATAACCAGGTACAATGAGCAGTTCTTC
CDR3 protein: CASSITRYNEQFF

J gene: TRBJ2-7
clone size: many
D gene: -
V gene: TRBV2
CDR3 DNA: TGTGCCAGCAGTGAATCGGAGGCAAGAGGGTACGAGCAGTACTTC
CDR3 protein: CASSESEARGYEQYF

J gene: TRBJ2-3
clone size: -
D gene: TRBD2
V gene: TRBV11-2
CDR3 DNA: TGTGCCAGCAGCCCTACCAGCGGGAGACCCACAGATACGCAGTATTTT
CDR3 protein: CASSPTSGRPTDTQYF

J gene: TRBJ1-1
clone size: -
D gene: -
V gene: TRBV10-3
CDR3 DNA: TGTGCCATCAGTGAGTCTGGCACTGAAGCTTTCTTT
CDR3 protein: CAISESGTEAFF

J gene: TRBJ2-3
clone size: -
D gene: -
V gene: TRBV5-4
CDR3 DNA: TGTGCCAGCAGCTGGACGCAGAGCACAGATACGCAGTATTTT
CDR3 protein: CASSWTQSTDTQYF

J gene: TRBJ1-2
clone size: many
D gene: -
V gene: TRBV28
CDR3 DNA: TGTGCCAGTTCTACACAGGTTGATTATGGCTACACCTTC
CDR3 protein: CASSTQVDYGYTF

J gene: TRBJ2-1
clone size: many
D gene: -
V gene: TRBV7-9
CDR3 DNA: TGTGCCAGCAGCGCAACAAATGGGCAGCAGTTCTTC
CDR3 protein: CASSATNGQQFF

J gene: TRBJ1-1
clone size: many
D gene: -
V gene: TRBV6-1
CDR3 DNA: TGTGCCTCCAGGGGCCGGGGTGAAGCTTTCTTT
CDR3 protein: CASRGRGEAFF

J gene: TRBJ2-3
clone size: -
D gene: TRBD2
V gene: TRBV10-2
CDR3 DNA: TGCGCCAGCAGTGACCCTACTAGCGGGAGGCACCATTCTTTCAGCACAGATACGCAGTATTTT
CDR3 protein: CASSDPTSGRHHSFSTDTQYF

J gene: TRBJ2-5
clone size: many
D gene: TRBD1
V gene: TRBV29-1
CDR3 DNA: TGCAGCGCCGTTGTCTGGACAGGGAGGCAAGAGACCCAGTACTTC
CDR3 protein: CSAVVWTGRQETQYF

J gene: TRBJ1-1
clone size: many
D gene: TRBD1
V gene: TRBV11-2
CDR3 DNA: TGTGCCAGCAGCTTAGATTCCACAGGGGGCCGGGCCTTT
CDR3 protein: CASSLDSTGGRAF

J gene: TRBJ1-2
clone size: many
D gene: -
V gene: TRBV7-9
CDR3 DNA: TGTGCCAGCAGCCTCAGGGAGGGAGATGGCTACACCTTC
CDR3 protein: CASSLREGDGYTF

J gene: TRBJ2-7
clone size: many
D gene: -
V gene: TRBV20-1
CDR3 DNA: TGCAGTGCTAGTAATAGCTGGAGCTACGAGCAGTACTTC
CDR3 protein: CSASNSWSYEQYF